These T cell receptor beta chains were read from a single sample in a study of T cell responses to AZD1222 COVID-19 vaccine. The data were produced by immunoSEQ multiplex PCR, yet TCRdb's version contains in-frame clones alone and is incomplete. The sample contains 150,000 or so clones, about nine tenths of which appear only once. Sequenced here: peripheral blood, sampled 28 days after the second AZD1222 dose. These receptors all come from an adult who received the AZD1222 COVID-19 vaccine. The CDR3 runs from the conserved cysteine through the conserved F or W. The D gene is left open where the match is weak. Clone size is stated in some rows and not others, as once, few, many or a class when expanded.

TRBV19	TRBJ2-1	.	.	TGTGCCAGTAGTCCCTCCCCACGGGACTACAATGAGCAGTTCTTC	CASSPSPRDYNEQFF
TRBV19	TRBJ1-5	TRBD1	once	TGTGCCAGCAAAATCGACAGGGCAGATCAGCCCCAGCATTTT	CASKIDRADQPQHF
TRBV18	TRBJ1-6	.	.	TGTGCCAGCTCACCATTGGGCCTCCTTATGGTTTCCGATTCACCCCTCCACTTT	CASSPLGLLMVSDSPLHF
TRBV15	TRBJ1-2	TRBD1	.	TGTGCCACCAGCAGAGGGGACAGGGGGCGCCGAGACTATGGCTACACCTTC	CATSRGDRGRRDYGYTF
TRBV9	TRBJ2-2	TRBD2	.	TGTGCCAGCAGCGAAAGCGGGAGTTGGACCGGGGAGCTGTTTTTT	CASSESGSWTGELFF
TRBV4-1	TRBJ1-2	.	.	TGCGCCAGCAGCCAAGTTGGGCGGCAGAACTATGGCTACACCTTC	CASSQVGRQNYGYTF
TRBV6-2/TRBV6-3	TRBJ1-6	TRBD1	.	TGTGCCAGCAGTTACTCGGGACAGTACAATTCACCCCTCCACTTT	CASSYSGQYNSPLHF
TRBV28	TRBJ1-6	.	once	TGTGCCAGCAGTCCCGCCGGGGCGGCTTATAATTCACCCCTCCACTTT	CASSPAGAAYNSPLHF
TRBV5-1	TRBJ1-4	TRBD1	.	TGCGCCAGCAGCGGACAGGGGAAAGGCGAAAAACTGTTTTTT	CASSGQGKGEKLFF
TRBV11-2	TRBJ2-3	TRBD1	.	TGTGCCAGCACCACCCCGGGACAGGGGGTAGATACGCAGTATTTT	CASTTPGQGVDTQYF
TRBV5-1	TRBJ1-1	TRBD1	.	TGCGCCAGCAGCTTGGACGGACAGGTGAACACTGAAGCTTTCTTT	CASSLDGQVNTEAFF
TRBV24-1	TRBJ1-1	.	.	TGTGCCACCAGTGATTTGTCGAAAGCTTTCTTT	CATSDLSKAFF
TRBV18	TRBJ2-3	TRBD2	.	TGTGCCAGCTCCCTGAGGTTGGTAGCGGGAGGAGCAGATACGCAGTATTTT	CASSLRLVAGGADTQYF
TRBV2	TRBJ2-3	TRBD2	.	TGTGCCAGCAGTGTCGGTCTAGCGGGCACAGATACGCAGTATTTT	CASSVGLAGTDTQYF
TRBV6-5	TRBJ1-1	.	.	TGTGCCAGCAGCTGGGGGGATCTGAACACTGAAGCTTTCTTT	CASSWGDLNTEAFF
TRBV29-1	TRBJ2-2	TRBD1	.	TGCAGCGTTCAAGTAGGGACAGTCACCGGGGAGCTGTTTTTT	CSVQVGTVTGELFF
TRBV6-6	TRBJ1-1	TRBD1	.	TGTGCCAGCGAGACTCAGGGGGCCACTGAAGCTTTCTTT	CASETQGATEAFF
TRBV27	TRBJ1-1	.	once	TGTGCCAGCAGTTTATCCGGCGGAGCAGGGCGGACTGAAGCTTTCTTT	CASSLSGGAGRTEAFF
TRBV5-1	TRBJ2-3	.	.	TGCGCCAGCAGCTTACGAGGGGTTCCCACAGATACGCAGTATTTT	CASSLRGVPTDTQYF
TRBV6-4	TRBJ2-1	TRBD1	.	TGTGCCAGCAGTTCCCCCGGGACAGGGGAAATTTACAATGAGCAGTTCTTC	CASSSPGTGEIYNEQFF
TRBV5-6	TRBJ1-1	TRBD1	once	TGTGCCAGCAGCAAGGACAGGTGGAACACTGAAGCTTTCTTT	CASSKDRWNTEAFF
TRBV7-9	TRBJ1-1	.	.	TGTGCCAGCAGTCTAGGCCCCGGTTCAGCTTTCTTT	CASSLGPGSAFF
TRBV3-1/TRBV3-2	TRBJ2-7	TRBD1	.	TGTGCCAGCAGCCAATTCTCGACAGGGCCCCCCTACGAGCAGTACTTC	CASSQFSTGPPYEQYF
TRBV29-1	TRBJ1-3	TRBD1	.	TGCAGCGGGACAGGCTACAAGGGGGGAAACACCATATATTTT	CSGTGYKGGNTIYF
TRBV7-2	TRBJ2-7	.	.	TGTGCCAGCAGCTTAGACTTCAGGGCCGGCTACGAGCAGTACTTC	CASSLDFRAGYEQYF
TRBV24-1	TRBJ2-6	.	.	TGTGCCACCAGTTCAGCTTCTGGGGCCAACGTCCTGACTTTC	CATSSASGANVLTF
TRBV18	TRBJ2-5	TRBD1	.	TGTGCCAGCTCAGCGCAACAGGGGGTACAAGAGACCCAGTACTTC	CASSAQQGVQETQYF
TRBV25-1	TRBJ2-7	.	.	TGTGCCAGCAGCAACCAGGGCGTCGGGGAGCAGTACTTC	CASSNQGVGEQYF
TRBV6-6	TRBJ1-2	TRBD1	once	TGTGCCAGCAGTTCCCGGGACAGGGCTAACTATGGCTACACCTTC	CASSSRDRANYGYTF
TRBV7-3	TRBJ2-1	TRBD2	.	TGTGCCAGCAGCTTAAGGGGTAGCGGGGGGCCGAACTACAATGAGCAGTTCTTC	CASSLRGSGGPNYNEQFF
TRBV29-1	TRBJ2-3	TRBD2	.	TGCAGCGTTGAGCTACTAGCGGGAGCGGAGGATACGCAGTATTTT	CSVELLAGAEDTQYF
TRBV28	TRBJ2-7	.	.	TGTGCCAGCAGCTACGGCGAGCAGTACTTC	CASSYGEQYF
TRBV19	TRBJ1-5	TRBD1	few	TGTGCCAGTAGTATCACGGGACAGAGCAATCAGCCCCAGCATTTT	CASSITGQSNQPQHF
TRBV7-6	TRBJ1-2	.	.	TGTGCCAGCAGCTTACTCCAGGGAGGGGAATCCGGCTACACCTTC	CASSLLQGGESGYTF
TRBV24-1	TRBJ1-5	.	.	TGTGCCACCAGTGACCCGGGTCTCAATCAGCCCCAGCATTTT	CATSDPGLNQPQHF
TRBV3-1/TRBV3-2	TRBJ1-2	.	.	TGTGCCAGCAGCCAATTGAGGGGGGGCTATGGCTACACCTTC	CASSQLRGGYGYTF
TRBV4-1	TRBJ1-2	.	.	TGCGCCAGCAGCCCCGAATGGGCAGTTGGCTACACCTTC	CASSPEWAVGYTF
TRBV7-2	TRBJ1-3	.	.	TGTGCCAGCAGCGCGGGGAGAAACACCATATATTTT	CASSAGRNTIYF
TRBV7-3	TRBJ1-2	.	.	TGTGCCAGCAGCTTATCAGGGTATGGCTACACCTTC	CASSLSGYGYTF
TRBV2	TRBJ1-6	.	.	TGTGCCAGCACCCAAAGAGGGGAACCCTACTATAATTCACCCCTCCACTTT	CASTQRGEPYYNSPLHF
TRBV18	TRBJ2-5	TRBD2	.	TGTGCCAGCTCACCGCCGGGGGGAGGGTTGGCCCAGTACTTC	CASSPPGGGLAQYF
TRBV7-9	TRBJ1-2	.	.	TGTGCCAGCACCGGGGACGTCGGCTACACCTTC	CASTGDVGYTF
TRBV3-1/TRBV3-2	TRBJ1-2	.	.	TGTGCCAGCAGCCCCCAACGCGGGGAGCCTAACTATGGCTACACCTTC	CASSPQRGEPNYGYTF
TRBV7-9	TRBJ1-6	.	.	TGTGCCAGCAGCTTAGCGACGGGGGACACGAATTCACCCCTCCACTTT	CASSLATGDTNSPLHF
TRBV12-3/TRBV12-4	TRBJ1-5	.	.	TGTGCCAGCAGTTCACTTGATAATCAGCCCCAGCATTTT	CASSSLDNQPQHF
TRBV7-6	TRBJ2-3	.	.	TGTGCCAGCAGCTTTGGGGGCGGGGCGGAGGCGCCAGATACGCAGTATTTT	CASSFGGGAEAPDTQYF
TRBV9	TRBJ1-2	TRBD1	.	TGTGCCAGCAACCTACTAACAGGGGGCGGTGGCTACACCTTC	CASNLLTGGGGYTF
TRBV7-2	TRBJ2-2	.	.	TGTGCCAGCAGCCGTGGCACACCGAACACCGGGGAGCTGTTTTTT	CASSRGTPNTGELFF
TRBV4-3	TRBJ1-2	TRBD1	.	TGCGCCAGCAGCCAAGACCTCCCGACAGGGGGCCACGGTAACTATGGCTACACCTTC	CASSQDLPTGGHGNYGYTF
TRBV7-3	TRBJ1-1	.	.	TGTGCCAGCAGCTTAACTCTGGGGGCGACCACTGAAGCTTTCTTT	CASSLTLGATTEAFF
TRBV2	TRBJ1-4	TRBD1	.	TGTGCCGGCGGACAGGAGCACGGAAAACTGTTTTTT	CAGGQEHGKLFF
TRBV2	TRBJ1-2	.	.	TGTGCCAGCAGTACAGCGGCATCTACCTATGGCTACACCTTC	CASSTAASTYGYTF
TRBV10-3	TRBJ2-1	TRBD2	.	TGTGCCATCAGTGAGTCGATGGCTAGCGGGGACTACAATGAGCAGTTCTTC	CAISESMASGDYNEQFF